This T cell receptor beta chain was sequenced in a study of Tregs in tolerant kidney transplant recipients. Study-wide results and limits: Donor-specific Treg expansion exceeded global Treg expansion in tolerant patients, suggesting antigen drive.

This table comes from immunoSEQ multiplex PCR, and its TCRdb copy is limited to in-frame clones, with some not included. The table includes around 63,000 clones, 70% to 90% detected once. About this clone itself: The target antigen is unknown.

After removal of 11 bases from V and 0 bases from J, the junction contained 12 bases not matched to a gene. Germline V gene sequence: CDR1 ENHRY, CDR2 SYGVKD. The CDR3 runs to 15 residues. Unstimulated Tregs (CD4+CD25+CD127-) and CD4+CD25- non-Tregs were sorted from PBMCs. The sequence was obtained from a human donor who received a combined kidney and bone marrow transplant. This material consisted of Tregs from blood, taken before the transplant. The chain joins TRBV10-3 to TRBJ2-7, with 8 nucleotides matching TRBD2. The DNA of the CDR3 is TGTGCCGCCGCACGGGAGGGACGGGCCTCCTACGAGCAGTACTTC. Translation: CAAAREGRASYEQYF.